The rows below give T cell receptor beta chains drawn from one sample of a study of T cell responses to AZD1222 COVID-19 vaccine. Profiling relied on immunoSEQ multiplex PCR, and the TCRdb table lists in-frame clones only, not all of them. The sample has roughly 140,000 clones, more than 75% seen once. Source: peripheral blood, taken on day 0 of AZD1222 vaccination. The receptor source for this set is an adult in good health. CDR3s include the opening cysteine and the closing phenylalanine or tryptophan. Fields, in order: V gene, CDR3 protein.

V: TRBV6-2/TRBV6-3
CDR3: CASSYGQADGYTF

V: TRBV19
CDR3: CAIRRITGELFF

V: TRBV21-1
CDR3: CASSHGDRWETQYF

V: TRBV28
CDR3: CASLRDRVGQPQHF

V: TRBV28
CDR3: CASSLSGTEDAFF

V: TRBV28
CDR3: CASSTRREVSEKLFF

V: TRBV9
CDR3: CASSLGSNQPQHF

V: TRBV9
CDR3: CASSVVSTDTQYF

V: TRBV6-2/TRBV6-3
CDR3: CASSQTGEGGNQPQHF

V: TRBV6-5
CDR3: CASSSDQPGAFF

V: TRBV6-5
CDR3: CASSYSERNTEAFF

V: TRBV5-1
CDR3: CASSLGEATDTQYF

V: TRBV28
CDR3: CASSLGRGPYSTDTQYF

V: TRBV18
CDR3: CASSPDRLMNTEAFF

V: TRBV28
CDR3: CASSSTGGTNQPQHF

V: TRBV2
CDR3: CASSENPGTRNGKNIQYF

V: TRBV3-1/TRBV3-2
CDR3: CASSPGGFYGYTF

V: TRBV19
CDR3: CASNYGGPQETQYF

V: TRBV6-5
CDR3: CASGGQGAETQYF

V: TRBV18
CDR3: CASSAMDGNTEAFF

V: TRBV10-3
CDR3: CAIRTTGGGITDTQYF

V: TRBV29-1
CDR3: CSVRQGVKLFF

V: TRBV6-5
CDR3: CASSSTGLLNYGYTF

V: TRBV28
CDR3: CASSSPRGQQNTEAFF

V: TRBV2
CDR3: CASSEANVSGYTF

V: TRBV5-1
CDR3: CASSLEQSNSPLHF

V: TRBV28
CDR3: CASSYRGRTEAFF

V: TRBV6-5
CDR3: CASSSGTGGTEAFF

V: TRBV14
CDR3: CASSQAKGTYTGELFF

V: TRBV7-2
CDR3: CASSPIRGEQYF

V: TRBV10-1
CDR3: CASSEDTDTQYF

V: TRBV18
CDR3: CASSPPGQAPYEQYF

V: TRBV27
CDR3: CASSFGGPNSPLHF

V: TRBV7-2
CDR3: CASSINRGGAKNIQYF

V: TRBV12-3/TRBV12-4
CDR3: CASSLMGNSPLHF

V: TRBV5-1
CDR3: CASSLGGTGPQPQHF

V: TRBV6-2/TRBV6-3
CDR3: CASSYGGATNEKLFF

V: TRBV5-1
CDR3: CASSPDSSYEQYF

V: TRBV2
CDR3: CASTPGLAGFNTGELFF

V: TRBV5-1
CDR3: CASSPYGQGTYTF

V: TRBV3-1/TRBV3-2
CDR3: CASSPPGQNTEAFF

V: TRBV4-2
CDR3: CASSQVRADYGYTF